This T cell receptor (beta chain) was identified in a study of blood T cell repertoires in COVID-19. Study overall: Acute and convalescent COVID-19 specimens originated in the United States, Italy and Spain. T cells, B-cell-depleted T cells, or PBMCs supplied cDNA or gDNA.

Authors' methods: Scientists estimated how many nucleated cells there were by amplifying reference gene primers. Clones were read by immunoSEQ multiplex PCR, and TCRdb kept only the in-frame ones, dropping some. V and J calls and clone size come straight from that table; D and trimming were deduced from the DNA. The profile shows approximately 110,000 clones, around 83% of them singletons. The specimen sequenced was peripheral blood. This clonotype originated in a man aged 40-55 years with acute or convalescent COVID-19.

CDR3 nucleotides: TGTGCCAGTAGTATAGTCTTCCTGGACAGACCCGAGCAGTACTTC. As protein: CASSIVFLDRPEQYF. The gene calls are TRBV19 and TRBJ2-7; D may be TRBD1 (6 bases). CDR1 is LNHDA, CDR2 SQIVND, per germline (reference sequence). CDR3 length: 15 residues. Deletions cut 1 base from V and 6 bases from J, with 16 bases between.